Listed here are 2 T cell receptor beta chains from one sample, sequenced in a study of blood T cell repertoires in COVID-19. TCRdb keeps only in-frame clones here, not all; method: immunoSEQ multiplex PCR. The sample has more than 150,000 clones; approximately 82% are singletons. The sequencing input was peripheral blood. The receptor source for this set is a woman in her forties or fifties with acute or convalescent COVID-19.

CDR3 amino acids: CASSDLLAYEQFF. The CDR3 DNA is TGTGCCAGCAGCGACCTTCTAGCTTATGAGCAGTTCTTC. The V and J genes are TRBV2 and TRBJ2-1, with D possibly being TRBD2 (5 bases). CDR1 and CDR2 (germline): SNHLY, FYNNEI. Trimming stripped 6 bases from V and 8 bases from J, with 14 bases between. The CDR3 runs 13 residues. The variable domain in full, with the rest retrieved from reference TRBV2 and TRBJ2-1, is EPEVTQTPSHQVTQMGQEVILRCVPISNHLYFYWYRQILGQKVEFLVSFYNNEISEKSEIFDDQFSVERPDGSNFTLKIRSTKLEDSAMYFCASSDLLAYEQFFGPGTRLTVL.

The CDR3 region is CASSSDRGNYGYTF. Here the CDR3 DNA reads TGTGCCAGCAGCTCGGACAGGGGGAACTATGGCTACACCTTC. The chain is built from TRBV7-2 and TRBJ1-2; 10 bases map to TRBD1. The V and J ends lost 4 bases and 2 bases, in that order; junction bases with no gene match: 1. Per the germline V gene, CDR1 is SGHTA and CDR2 is FQGNSA. This CDR3 contains 14 residues.